The rows below give T cell receptor beta chains drawn from one sample of a study of T cells in Graves' hyperthyroidism and ophthalmopathy. TCRdb used MiXCR to reprocess the multiplex PCR reads, holding one entry per CDR3 protein. The sample includes roughly 700,000 distinct CDR3 sequences, 35% of them seen just once. The sample comprised blood. These receptors originate from a woman aged 40 to 50 with Graves' hyperthyroidism. Each CDR3 is given with its conserved first and last residue. A D gene is named only where the DNA matches it firmly. Part of the rows lack a size; the others show once, few, many or a class for expanded clones.

j_gene | d_gene | len | abundance | v_gene | CDR3nt | CDR3aa
TRBJ2-5 | - | 15 | few | TRBV27 | TGTGCCAGCAGTTTAACCAAGGGAGTGGGAGAGACCCAGTACTTC | CASSLTKGVGETQYF
TRBJ2-7 | - | 14 | - | TRBV12-5 | TGTGCCAGCAGTTCTGGACCGGCCCCCTACGGGCAGTACTTC | CASSSGPAPYGQYF
TRBJ1-6 | - | 17 | - | TRBV12-3/TRBV12-4 | TGTGCCAGCAGTCACGACAGTTATAGCTCCTATAATTCACCCCTCCACTTT | CASSHDSYSSYNSPLHF
TRBJ1-1 | - | 12 | many | TRBV25-1 | TGTGCCAGCAGTGAGGGATGGGCTGAAGCTTTCTTT | CASSEGWAEAFF
TRBJ1-1 | - | 14 | many | TRBV6-4 | TGTGCCAGCAGTGTTAATTCCCTGAACACTGAAGCTTTCTTT | CASSVNSLNTEAFF
TRBJ2-6 | - | 15 | many | TRBV10-3 | TGTGCCGTCAGTAAAGGGGGCTCTGGGGCCAACGTCCTGACTTTC | CAVSKGGSGANVLTF
TRBJ2-5 | - | 14 | - | TRBV12-3/TRBV12-4 | TGTGCCAGCAGTCGGGGCAGCTTTCAAGAGACCCAGTACTTC | CASSRGSFQETQYF
TRBJ1-1 | - | 12 | - | TRBV2 | TGTGCCAGTTACCCAGGGTACACTGAAGCTTTCTTT | CASYPGYTEAFF
TRBJ1-2 | TRBD1 | 14 | few | TRBV2 | TGTGCCAGCAGTCTACTCGGGACAGGGGATGGCTACACCTTC | CASSLLGTGDGYTF
TRBJ2-2 | - | 16 | few | TRBV5-1 | TGCGCCAGCAGCTTCTCGGGTGTTACAAACACCGGGGAGCTGTTTTTT | CASSFSGVTNTGELFF
TRBJ2-2 | TRBD1 | 12 | many | TRBV10-3 | TGTGCCATCAGTGAACAGGGGCTTGAGCTGTTTTTT | CAISEQGLELFF
TRBJ2-7 | TRBD2 | 17 | - | TRBV5-4 | TGTGCCAGCAGCCCTGCCTACATAGGTATAGCGGGCTACGAGCAGTACTTC | CASSPAYIGIAGYEQYF
TRBJ1-1 | - | 14 | once | TRBV5-1 | TGCGCCAGCAGCTTACTTACAGGGCTCGGTGAAGCTTTCTTT | CASSLLTGLGEAFF
TRBJ2-7 | - | 15 | - | TRBV7-9 | TGCGCCAGCAGCCTTACAGGCTACCAGGGGTACGAGCAGTACTTC | CASSLTGYQGYEQYF
TRBJ1-4 | - | 14 | few | TRBV7-9 | TGTGCCAGCAGCTCGCCGAGAGGGGCCGAAAAACTGTTTTTT | CASSSPRGAEKLFF
TRBJ1-5 | - | 15 | many | TRBV7-2 | TGTGCCAGCAGCTTAGGAGACGGGGGGGAACAGCCCCAGCATTTT | CASSLGDGGEQPQHF
TRBJ2-3 | TRBD2 | 15 | - | TRBV6-6 | TGTGCCAGCAGGAACGGACTAGCGGGCACAGATACGCAGTATTTT | CASRNGLAGTDTQYF
TRBJ2-2 | - | 16 | few | TRBV20-1 | TGCAGTGCTAGAGATCGTGGCGGTGCGAACACCGGGGAGCTGTTTTTT | CSARDRGGANTGELFF
TRBJ1-2 | - | 16 | - | TRBV20-1 | TGCAGTGCTAGAGACCCATATCCTCTGGTGGTGTGGGGCTACACCTTC | CSARDPYPLVVWGYTF
TRBJ2-6 | TRBD1 | 20 | - | TRBV14 | TGTGCCAGCAGTCCCCGGGACAGTTCTCCACTTTTCTCTGGGGCCAACGTCCTGACTTTC | CASSPRDSSPLFSGANVLTF